This paragraph reports one TCR beta chain. The sample originates from a study of blood T cell repertoires in COVID-19. In the study overall: From the United States, Italy and Spain came samples of acute and convalescent COVID-19. The analysed material was cDNA or gDNA that came from T cells, B-cell-depleted T cells, or PBMCs.

In the study's own analysis: Reference gene primer amplification yielded estimated nucleated cell counts. The protocol was immunoSEQ multiplex PCR, while the TCRdb copy is restricted to in-frame clones and leaves out a portion. That table supplies the V and J calls and clone size; D and trimming were determined from the DNA. The sample has under 85,000 clones; roughly 73% are singletons. Germline trimming cut 0 bases from V and 15 bases from J; bases unmatched to any gene: 6. Germline V lookup: CDR1 LNHDA, CDR2 SQIVND (reference sequence). The CDR3 runs to 14 residues. The source of this sequence is a human donor in a cohort sampled during active COVID-19. Sequenced: peripheral blood. This chain connects TRBV19 to TRBJ1-6, with 9 bases fitting TRBD1. CDR3 sequence (DNA): TGTGCCAGTAGTATAGATCAGGACAGGGGAAACCTCCACTTT. It encodes CASSIDQDRGNLHF.